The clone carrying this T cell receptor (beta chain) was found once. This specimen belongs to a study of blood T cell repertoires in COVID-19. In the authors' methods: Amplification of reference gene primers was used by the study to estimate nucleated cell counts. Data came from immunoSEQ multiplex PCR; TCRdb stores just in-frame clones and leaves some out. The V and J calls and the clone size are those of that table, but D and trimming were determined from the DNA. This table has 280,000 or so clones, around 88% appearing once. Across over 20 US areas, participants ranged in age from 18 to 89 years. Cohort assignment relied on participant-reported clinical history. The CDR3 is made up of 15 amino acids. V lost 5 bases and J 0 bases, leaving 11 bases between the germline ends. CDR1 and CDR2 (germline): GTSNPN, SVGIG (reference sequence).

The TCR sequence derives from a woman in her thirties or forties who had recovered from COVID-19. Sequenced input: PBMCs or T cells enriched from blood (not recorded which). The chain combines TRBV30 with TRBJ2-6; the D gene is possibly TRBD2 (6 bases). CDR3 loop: CAWAPGSSGANVLTF. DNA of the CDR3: TGTGCCTGGGCGCCCGGGAGCTCTGGGGCCAACGTCCTGACTTTC.